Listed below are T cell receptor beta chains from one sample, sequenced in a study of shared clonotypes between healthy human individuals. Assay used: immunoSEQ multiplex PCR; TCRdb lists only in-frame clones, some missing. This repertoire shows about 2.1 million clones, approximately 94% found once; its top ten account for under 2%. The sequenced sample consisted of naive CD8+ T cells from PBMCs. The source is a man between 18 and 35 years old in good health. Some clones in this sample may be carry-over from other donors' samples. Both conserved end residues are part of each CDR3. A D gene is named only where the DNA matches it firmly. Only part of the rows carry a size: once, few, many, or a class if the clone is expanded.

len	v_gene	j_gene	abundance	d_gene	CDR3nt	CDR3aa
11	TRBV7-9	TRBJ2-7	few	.	TGTGCCAGCACACCTTCCTACGAGCAGTACTTC	CASTPSYEQYF
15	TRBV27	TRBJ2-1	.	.	TGTGCCAGCAGTTTACTCGCGGGGTGGAGAGATGAGCAGTTCTTC	CASSLLAGWRDEQFF
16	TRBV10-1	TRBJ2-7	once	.	TGCGCCAGCAGTGGTAGGGACCGTCCGAGCTCCTACGAGCAGTACTTC	CASSGRDRPSSYEQYF
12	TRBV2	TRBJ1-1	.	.	TGTGCCAGCGGGAAGCTGAACACTGAAGCTTTCTTT	CASGKLNTEAFF
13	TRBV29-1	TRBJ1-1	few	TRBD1	TGCAGCGTGCCCAGGGGGCTGAACACTGAAGCTTTCTTT	CSVPRGLNTEAFF
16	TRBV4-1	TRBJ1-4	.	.	TGCGCCAGCAGCCAAGATCGAGGGGGAACGAATGAAAAACTGTTTTTT	CASSQDRGGTNEKLFF
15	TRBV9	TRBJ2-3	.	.	TGTGCCAGCAGCGCAAATACAGGGCTGTTAGATACGCAGTATTTT	CASSANTGLLDTQYF
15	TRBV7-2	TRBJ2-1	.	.	TGTGCCAGCAGCTTTATGGGGGACTCCTACAATGAGCAGTTCTTC	CASSFMGDSYNEQFF
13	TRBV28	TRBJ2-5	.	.	TGTGCCAGCAGTTTGCAGGGGGGAGAGACCCAGTACTTC	CASSLQGGETQYF
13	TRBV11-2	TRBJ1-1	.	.	TGTGCCAGCAGCTTATTACTGAACACTGAAGCTTTCTTT	CASSLLLNTEAFF
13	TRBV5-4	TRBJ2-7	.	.	TGTGCCAGCAGATTCCCAGAGTCCTACGAGCAGTACTTC	CASRFPESYEQYF
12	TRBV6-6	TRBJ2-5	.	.	TGTGCCAGCGGGGGTAGGCTAGAGACCCAGTACTTC	CASGGRLETQYF
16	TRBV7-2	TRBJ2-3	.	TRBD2	TGTGCCAGCAGCTTCTTAGGGACTAGCGGGACCACGGCCCAGTATTTT	CASSFLGTSGTTAQYF
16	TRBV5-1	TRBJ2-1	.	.	TGCGCCAGCAGCCCCTATATCCTACAGGGCCTTAATGAGCAGTTCTTC	CASSPYILQGLNEQFF
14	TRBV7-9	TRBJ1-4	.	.	TGTGCCAGCAGCTCGATAGCAACTAATGAAAAACTGTTTTTT	CASSSIATNEKLFF
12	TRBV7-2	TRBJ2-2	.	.	TGTGCCAGCAGCTTAAGAGCCGGGGAGCTGTTTTTT	CASSLRAGELFF
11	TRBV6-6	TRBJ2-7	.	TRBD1	TGTGCTGCAGGGGGCTCGTACGAGCAGTACTTC	CAAGGSYEQYF
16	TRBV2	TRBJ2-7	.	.	TGTGCCAGCAGTGCCCTAGTGGCGCCCTATCCCTACGAGCAGTACTTC	CASSALVAPYPYEQYF
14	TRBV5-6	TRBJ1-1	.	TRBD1	TGTGCCAGCAGCGTACAGGGGGCTTCCACTGAAGCTTTCTTT	CASSVQGASTEAFF
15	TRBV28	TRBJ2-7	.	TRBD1	TGTGCCAGCAGCCAATGGGACAGGGGCCTCTACGAGCAGTACTTC	CASSQWDRGLYEQYF
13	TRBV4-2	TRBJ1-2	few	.	TGTGCCAGCAGCGCCGGAGGGAACTATGGCTACACCTTC	CASSAGGNYGYTF
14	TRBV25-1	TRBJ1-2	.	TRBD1	TGTGCCAGCAGTACACAGGGGGTTTTGTATGGCTACACCTTC	CASSTQGVLYGYTF
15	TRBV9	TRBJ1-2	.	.	TGTGCCAGCAGCCCCGACAGTGCCTACCGTTATGGCTACACCTTC	CASSPDSAYRYGYTF
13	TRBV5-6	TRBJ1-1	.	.	TGTGCCAGCAGACCAACAGGGAGTACTGAAGCTTTCTTT	CASRPTGSTEAFF
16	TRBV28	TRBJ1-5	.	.	TGTGCCAGCACCCACCACCGGGATAGGAGCAATCAGCCCCAGCATTTT	CASTHHRDRSNQPQHF